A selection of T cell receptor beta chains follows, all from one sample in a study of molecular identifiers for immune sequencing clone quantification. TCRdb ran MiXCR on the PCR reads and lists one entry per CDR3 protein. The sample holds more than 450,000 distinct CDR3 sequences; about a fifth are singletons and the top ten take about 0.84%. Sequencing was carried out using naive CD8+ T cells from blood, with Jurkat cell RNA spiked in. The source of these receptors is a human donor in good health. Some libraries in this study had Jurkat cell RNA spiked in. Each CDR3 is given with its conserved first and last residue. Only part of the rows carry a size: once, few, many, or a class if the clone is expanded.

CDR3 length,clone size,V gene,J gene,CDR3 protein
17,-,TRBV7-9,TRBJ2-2,CASSRDIFLRDTGELFF
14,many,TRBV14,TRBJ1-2,CASSRTGSVYGYTF
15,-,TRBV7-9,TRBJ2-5,CASSNRDTTQETQYF
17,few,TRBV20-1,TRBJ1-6,CSARGGQMSSYNSPLHF
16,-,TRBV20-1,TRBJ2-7,CSAREGEAGISYEQYF
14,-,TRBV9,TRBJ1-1,CASSVVGGWTEAFF
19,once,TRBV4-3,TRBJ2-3,CASSQDFVKGGSWPDTQYF
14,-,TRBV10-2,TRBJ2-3,CASTDYSTSDTQYF
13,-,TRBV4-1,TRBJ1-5,CASSRAIGQPQHF
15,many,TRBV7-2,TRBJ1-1,CASSLLSGTYSEAFF
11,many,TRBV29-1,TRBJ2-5,CSVQGQETQYF
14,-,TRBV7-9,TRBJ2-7,CASSRTSDSYEQYF
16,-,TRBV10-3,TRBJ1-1,CAISGSGDSTGTEAFF
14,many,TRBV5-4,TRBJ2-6,CASSGRTGANVLTF
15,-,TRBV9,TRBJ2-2,CASRGRGGSTGELFF
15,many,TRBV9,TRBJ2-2,CASSVWGSTTGELFF
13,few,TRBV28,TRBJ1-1,CASRYNWNTEAFF
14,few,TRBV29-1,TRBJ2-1,CSAAGLSSYNEQFF
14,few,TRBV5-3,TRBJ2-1,CASSPPDSYNEQFF
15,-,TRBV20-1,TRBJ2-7,CSARDTNRNSYEQYF
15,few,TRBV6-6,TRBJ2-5,CASSSRSTVQETQYF
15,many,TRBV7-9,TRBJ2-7,CASSFSGTSRGEQYF
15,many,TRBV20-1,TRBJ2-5,CSARDWGQEGETQYF
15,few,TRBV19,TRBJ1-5,CASTDYSYSSQPQHF
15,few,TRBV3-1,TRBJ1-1,CASSQDLGTHTEAFF
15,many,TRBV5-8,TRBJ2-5,CASSLEQDLRETQYF
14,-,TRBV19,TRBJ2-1,CASSINSGVNEQFF
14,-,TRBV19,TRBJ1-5,CASSIWSTREPQHF
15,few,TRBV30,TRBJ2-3,CAWGGGESPTDTQYF
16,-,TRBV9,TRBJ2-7,CASSESSGGLLDEQYF
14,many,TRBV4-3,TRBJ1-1,CASFPDRGDTEAFF
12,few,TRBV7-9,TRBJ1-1,CASSLGFPIAFF
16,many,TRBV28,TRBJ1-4,CASSPDPGQINEKLFF
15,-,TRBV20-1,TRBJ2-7,CSTRDRRQVTYEQYF
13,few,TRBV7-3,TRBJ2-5,CASSSGGAETQYF
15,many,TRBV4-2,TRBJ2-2,CASSQGEGLTGELFF
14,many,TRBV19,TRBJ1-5,CASSIYASNQPQHF
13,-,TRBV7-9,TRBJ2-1,CASRAGGYDEQFF
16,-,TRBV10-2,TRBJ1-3,CASSERAGGFGNTIYF
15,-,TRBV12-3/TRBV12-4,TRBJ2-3,CASSLAWGVADTQYF
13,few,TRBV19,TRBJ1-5,CASSRQGNQPQHF
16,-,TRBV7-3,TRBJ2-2,CASSLTFSGNAGELFF
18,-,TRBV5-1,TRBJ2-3,CASSLEIRASGGSDAQYF
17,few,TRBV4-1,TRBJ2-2,CASSQDPGRGRTGELFF
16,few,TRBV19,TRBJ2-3,CASSIGGTSGSDTQYF
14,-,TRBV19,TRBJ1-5,CASSRDGYPQPQHF
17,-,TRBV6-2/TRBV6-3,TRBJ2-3,CASSLSSIAGVGDTQYF
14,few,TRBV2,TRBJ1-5,CASRQGNSNQPQHF
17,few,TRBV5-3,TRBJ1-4,CASSPGDSAFPNEKLFF
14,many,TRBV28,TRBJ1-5,CASSSWDRDQPQHF
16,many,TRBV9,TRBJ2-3,CASSVYQGGGTDTQYF
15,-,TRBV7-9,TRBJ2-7,CASSQDSFTYNEQYF
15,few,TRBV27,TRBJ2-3,CASSYAGFGTDTQYF
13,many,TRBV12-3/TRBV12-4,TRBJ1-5,CASSVQGVQPQHF
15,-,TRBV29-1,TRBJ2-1,CSVEPGSGSHNEQFF
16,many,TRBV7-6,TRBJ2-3,CASSFKSGGGTDTQYF
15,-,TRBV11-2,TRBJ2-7,CASSDGTGLDYEQYF